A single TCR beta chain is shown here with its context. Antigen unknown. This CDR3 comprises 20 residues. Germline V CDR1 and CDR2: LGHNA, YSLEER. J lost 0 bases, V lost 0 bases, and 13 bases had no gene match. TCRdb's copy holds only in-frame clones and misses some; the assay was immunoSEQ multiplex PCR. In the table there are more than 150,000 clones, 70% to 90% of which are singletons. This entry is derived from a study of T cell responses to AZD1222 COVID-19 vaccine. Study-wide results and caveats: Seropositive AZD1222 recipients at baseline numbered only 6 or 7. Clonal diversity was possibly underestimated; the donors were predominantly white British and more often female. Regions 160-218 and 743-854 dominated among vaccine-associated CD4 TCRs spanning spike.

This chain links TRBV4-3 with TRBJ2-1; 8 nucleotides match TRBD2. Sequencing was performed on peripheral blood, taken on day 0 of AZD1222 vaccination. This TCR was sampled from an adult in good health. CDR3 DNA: TGCGCCAGCAGCCAAGACAGAAGCGGGAGTCCTTCCTCCTCCTACAATGAGCAGTTCTTC. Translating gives CASSQDRSGSPSSSYNEQFF.